A selection of T cell receptor beta chains follows, all from one sample in a study of blood T cell repertoires in COVID-19. TCRdb keeps only in-frame clones here, not all; method: immunoSEQ multiplex PCR. The table shows about 300,000 clones, with around 85% occurring only once. Sequencing used peripheral blood. The origin of the receptors is a human donor with COVID-19, enrolled during active disease. The donor label of this sample is uncertain. Both conserved end residues are part of each CDR3. A D gene is named only where the DNA matches it firmly. Size tells how often a clone was seen (once, few, many) or the class of an expanded clone, and some rows leave it out.

TGTGCCAGCAGCCCCCGGCGGACAGGGGAGAACACTGAAGCTTTCTTT CASSPRRTGENTEAFF . TRBJ1-1 TRBV11-3 TRBD1
TGTGCCAGCAGTTTTGATTCGCGGGAGGGCCACTACGAGCAGTACTTC CASSFDSREGHYEQYF . TRBJ2-7 TRBV28 TRBD2
TGTGCCAGCAGTGAGCAGGGGACCTATGGCTACACCTTC CASSEQGTYGYTF once TRBJ1-2 TRBV28 .
TGTGCCAGTAGTATCTATTCGGGACAGCGTAATGAAAAACTGTTTTTT CASSIYSGQRNEKLFF once TRBJ1-4 TRBV19 TRBD1
TGTGCCAGCAGCCCTGGGACAGTAAATTCACCCCTCCACTTT CASSPGTVNSPLHF . TRBJ1-6 TRBV11-3 TRBD1
TGTGCCACCAGTGATCGGGAGTACTATGGCTACACCTTC CATSDREYYGYTF . TRBJ1-2 TRBV24-1 .
TGTGCCAGCAGTGTAGTGGGGGGTCAGCCCCAGCATTTT CASSVVGGQPQHF . TRBJ1-5 TRBV12-3/TRBV12-4 .
TGTGCCAGCAGTTTAAGACAGGGGATCTATGGCTACACCTTC CASSLRQGIYGYTF once TRBJ1-2 TRBV28 TRBD1
TGTGCCAGCAGCCCCCTGGGCCCGCGCTACAATGAGCAGTTCTTC CASSPLGPRYNEQFF . TRBJ2-1 TRBV6-5 .
TGCGCCAGCAGCGTGACAGGGGGCTTTGAAGATACGCAGTATTTT CASSVTGGFEDTQYF . TRBJ2-3 TRBV5-1 TRBD1
TGCACCTCATGGAGGGACTACGAGCAGTACTTC CTSWRDYEQYF . TRBJ2-7 TRBV20-1 .
TGCAGTGCTAGTGACACAGGGGGGACCTCCTACGAGCAGTACTTC CSASDTGGTSYEQYF few TRBJ2-7 TRBV20-1 TRBD1
TGCGCCAGCAGCTTGGGCCAGGGTGTGAGGTCCTATGGCTACACCTTC CASSLGQGVRSYGYTF few TRBJ1-2 TRBV5-1 .
TGCGCCAGCAGCTTTGGACAGGGGGCTGGTCAGCCCCAGCATTTT CASSFGQGAGQPQHF few TRBJ1-5 TRBV5-1 TRBD1
TGTGCCAGCAGCGTAGGGGTGATGGCAGGTGAAGCTTTCTTT CASSVGVMAGEAFF . TRBJ1-1 TRBV9 .
TGTGCCAGTAGTCCAAGGACAGGCCACAATGAGCAGTTCTTC CASSPRTGHNEQFF . TRBJ2-1 TRBV19 TRBD1
TGTGCCAGTAGTAAGGGGACAGACTACTCTGGGGCCAACGTCCTGACTTTC CASSKGTDYSGANVLTF once TRBJ2-6 TRBV19 TRBD1
TGTGCCAGCCGGTTAGGGGCGGTCTACGAGCAGTACTTC CASRLGAVYEQYF once TRBJ2-7 TRBV6-5 .
TGTGCCAGCAGCACAGGGGGCTTCTCTGGAAACACCATATATTTT CASSTGGFSGNTIYF once TRBJ1-3 TRBV7-6 TRBD1
TGCGCCAGCAGCTTGGGACGGGGAGCGAACACCGGGGAGCTGTTTTTT CASSLGRGANTGELFF . TRBJ2-2 TRBV5-1 .
TGCGCCAGCAGCTTCGGAGGGGCGGCCCTCTCTGGAAACACCATATATTTT CASSFGGAALSGNTIYF . TRBJ1-3 TRBV5-1 .
TGTGCAAGTCGCTTAGCGGCCGGCACAGATACGCAGTATTTT CASRLAAGTDTQYF . TRBJ2-3 TRBV12-2 .
TGTGCCAGCAGCTATCAGACAGTGATGAACACTGAAGCTTTCTTT CASSYQTVMNTEAFF . TRBJ1-1 TRBV11-2 .
TGTGCCAGTAGATCCCAGGGGGCAGGTCAGCCCCAGCATTTT CASRSQGAGQPQHF few TRBJ1-5 TRBV28 TRBD1
TGTGCCAGCAGTTCACCCAGGGGGCGCGGGACCGGGGAGCTGTTTTTT CASSSPRGRGTGELFF . TRBJ2-2 TRBV27 TRBD1
TGCGCCAGCAACCTACAGGGCACTGGGGCCAACGTCCTGACTTTC CASNLQGTGANVLTF . TRBJ2-6 TRBV5-1 .
TGTGCCACCAGCAGGGGCGGGACCCCCTACGAGCAGTACTTC CATSRGGTPYEQYF . TRBJ2-7 TRBV15 .
TGTGCCAGCCGAGGACAGCTCAACTATGGCTACACCTTC CASRGQLNYGYTF . TRBJ1-2 TRBV2 .
TGTGCCAGCAGCTCCCGAGGCGCGGATACGCAGTATTTT CASSSRGADTQYF . TRBJ2-3 TRBV3-1/TRBV3-2 .
TGTGCCAGCACTATTGGACAGGAAGGCGGCTACACCTTC CASTIGQEGGYTF . TRBJ1-2 TRBV6-5 TRBD1